These 11 T cell receptor beta chains originate from one sample sequenced in a study of blood T cell repertoires in COVID-19. Clones were sequenced by immunoSEQ multiplex PCR, and TCRdb holds only the in-frame ones, with some missing. The repertoire consists of under 70,000 clones, with around 85% occurring once and the leading ten covering about 20%. The sample was peripheral blood. The receptors come from a man between 60 and 70 years old with acute or convalescent COVID-19.

The chain uses TRBV7-8 and TRBJ2-7, with TRBD1 matching 9 bases. Germline CDR1 is SGHVS and CDR2 is FQNEAQ. This CDR3 has 13 amino acids. With 1 base clipped from V and 7 bases from J, the junction kept 2 bases outside the gene matches. Here the CDR3 DNA reads TGTGCCAGCAGCTTAGGACAGGGGGGTGAGCAGTACTTC. This codes for CASSLGQGGEQYF.

The chain joins TRBV28 to TRBJ2-1; 7 nucleotides agree with TRBD2. Germline V CDR1 and CDR2: MDHEN, SYDVKM. CDR3 length: 14 amino acids. V lost 3 bases and J lost 5; bases outside the gene matches: 4. CDR3 DNA: TGTGCCAGCAGTTTGGGCGGGACTAACAATGAGCAGTTCTTC. Its protein product is CASSLGGTNNEQFF.

The chain carries TRBV28 and TRBJ1-2; 8 bases are a match to TRBD1. Germline V lookup: CDR1 MDHEN, CDR2 SYDVKM. Losses at the gene ends were 5 bases for V and 4 bases for J; bases not matched to a gene: 12. The CDR3 totals 16 residues. The CDR3 is CASSPGQAPVLYGYTF. The CDR3 DNA sequence: TGTGCCAGCAGTCCGGGACAGGCCCCTGTTCTCTATGGCTACACCTTC.

The chain employs TRBV27 and TRBJ2-1; 10 bases match TRBD2. The CDR3 length is 15 residues. Germline V CDR1 and CDR2: MNHEY, SMNVEV (reference sequence). V lost 2 bases and J lost 7; bases outside the gene matches: 5. In DNA form, the CDR3 reads TGTGCCAGCAGTTTACTAGCGGGAGTAACTAATGAGCAGTTCTTC. It codes for CASSLLAGVTNEQFF.

V and J are TRBV7-9 and TRBJ2-1; a possible D gene is TRBD2 (6 bases). V lost 4 bases, J lost 8 bases, and 15 bases lay in between. The CDR3 runs to 14 residues. Germline V lookup: CDR1 SEHNR, CDR2 FQNEAQ (reference sequence). The CDR3 DNA is TGTGCCAGCAGCTCACCGGGAGTGTTCGATGAGCAGTTCTTC. It specifies CASSSPGVFDEQFF.

The chain links TRBV6-6 to TRBJ2-5, with 8 bases that match TRBD1. CDR1 is MNHNY, CDR2 SVGAGI, per germline (reference sequence). This CDR3 is built from 20 residues. V dropped 6 bases and J dropped 5; count of bases not matched to a gene: 26. CDR3 nucleotides: TGTGCCAGCAGCGACAAAACATCACTCAGGGGGCTCGGCGGAGGGGAGACCCAGTACTTC. Translation: CASSDKTSLRGLGGGETQYF.

This sequence joins TRBV5-1 and TRBJ1-1; D is unclear. The CDR3 extends over 14 amino acids. The germline V gene has CDR1 SGHRS and CDR2 YFSETQ. Trimming left V 4 bases short and J 4 bases short, with 14 bases between. The CDR3 protein is CASSPGGRGTEAFF. CDR3 DNA sequence: TGCGCCAGCAGCCCCGGTGGGCGGGGCACTGAAGCTTTCTTT. The variable domain in full, completed from reference TRBV5-1 and TRBJ1-1, reads KAGVTQTPRYLIKTRGQQVTLSCSPISGHRSVSWYQQTPGQGLQFLFEYFSETQRNKGNFPGRFSGRQFSNSRSEMNVSTLELGDSALYLCASSPGGRGTEAFFGQGTRLTVV.

V and J are TRBV10-3 and TRBJ2-2; 10 nucleotides agree with TRBD1. The germline gives CDR1 ENHRY, CDR2 SYGVKD. The ends lost 4 bases at V and 7 bases at J; junction bases unmatched: 9. CDR3 length: 16 amino acids. Written as DNA, the CDR3 is TGTGCCATCAGTGCCGGACAGGGGGGGATAGGCGGGGAGCTGTTTTTT. Encoded protein: CAISAGQGGIGGELFF.

The chain employs TRBV19 and TRBJ1-2; 8 positions agree with TRBD1. CDR1 and CDR2 (germline): LNHDA, SQIVND (reference sequence). V was clipped by 7 bases and J by 4 bases; unmatched bases: 8. The CDR3 is made up of 14 amino acids. The CDR3 here is CASTRGQGFYGYTF. The CDR3 DNA follows: TGTGCCAGTACCAGAGGACAGGGTTTCTATGGCTACACCTTC.

The rearrangement joins TRBV29-1 to TRBJ2-6; 8 bases map to TRBD1. The CDR3 spans 15 residues. V lost 4 bases, J lost 1 base, and 3 bases stayed unmatched. Germline V gene sequence: CDR1 SQVTM, CDR2 ANQGSEA. The CDR3 bases are TGCAGCGTTGTGCAGGGGGCGTCTGGGGCCAACGTCCTGACTTTC. Residues: CSVVQGASGANVLTF.

This chain links TRBV28 with TRBJ2-5; TRBD2 might be the D (6 bases). CDR1 is MDHEN, CDR2 SYDVKM, per germline. The CDR3 loop spans 15 amino acids. V gave up 5 bases and J gave up 4 bases, with 17 bases separating them. The CDR3 DNA is TGTGCCAGCAGTCCTGGCCTAACGCGGGGAGAGACCCAGTACTTC. It codes for CASSPGLTRGETQYF.